The 8 T cell receptor beta chains reported below all come from one sample, sequenced in a study of CD8 T cells in Susac syndrome. An amount of RNA that ranged from 0.5 to 1 ug was reverse transcribed with random hexamers. TCRdb ran MiXCR on the immunoSEQ multiplex PCR reads and lists one entry per CDR3 protein. Of 200,000 to 250,000 distinct CDR3 sequences in the sample, just under 95% were seen once. The sequenced sample was CD4+ T cells from PBMCs. All receptors come from a human donor with multiple sclerosis.

This chain connects TRBV7-6 to TRBJ1-2; TRBD1 might be the D (6 bases). The germline V and J ends were trimmed by 2 bases and 7 bases, with 11 bases remaining between them. Germline CDR1 and CDR2: SGHVS and FNYEAQ. This CDR3 is 13 amino acids long. The CDR3 spells CASSLSSGAGYTF. CDR3 DNA: TGTGCCAGCAGCTTAAGTTCAGGGGCTGGCTACACCTTC.

CDR3 residues: CASSGQGDQPQHF. CDR3 DNA sequence: TGTGCCAGCAGTGGACAGGGGGATCAGCCCCAGCATTTT. This rearrangement joins TRBV2 to TRBJ1-5; 9 bases are a match to TRBD1. Germline V CDR1 and CDR2: SNHLY, FYNNEI. The CDR3 has 13 residues. Losses at the gene ends were 4 bases for V and 5 bases for J; bases not matched to a gene: 0.

The chain carries TRBV20-1 and TRBJ2-7, with 7 bases that match TRBD1. The length of the CDR3 is 14 residues. The V and J ends lost 2 bases and 5 bases, in that order; junction bases with no gene match: 9. Germline V lookup: CDR1 DFQATT, CDR2 SNEGSKA (reference sequence). CDR3 sequence (DNA): TGCAGTGCTAGACCATTAGTAACAGGGGACGAGCAGTACTTC. This encodes CSARPLVTGDEQYF.

The rearrangement uses TRBV28 and TRBJ2-2, with 11 bases that match TRBD2. Unmatched junction bases numbered 9, after V lost 3 bases and J lost 0 bases. CDR3 length equals 19 residues. Germline CDR1 reads MDHEN; CDR2 reads SYDVKM. The CDR3 region has the DNA TGTGCCAGCAGTTTTCCGCTAGCGGGGGGACCCGCGAACACCGGGGAGCTGTTTTTT. Translation gives CASSFPLAGGPANTGELFF.

The J gene is TRBJ1-2, the V gene TRBV5-4, with 8 bases that match TRBD1. Germline loops: CDR1 SGHNT, CDR2 YYREEE (reference sequence). The CDR3 runs to 17 residues. Unmatched junction bases numbered 15, after V lost 2 bases and J lost 6 bases. The CDR3 DNA follows: TGTGCCAGCAGCTTTTACGACAGGGGAATGGATTCGGATGGCTACACCTTC. This gives the protein CASSFYDRGMDSDGYTF.

The V gene is TRBV12-3 or TRBV12-4, the J gene TRBJ1-5; TRBD1 agrees at 7 bases. Germline trimming cut 5 bases from V and 3 bases from J; bases unmatched to any gene: 7. CDR3 length: 15 amino acids. CDR3 in amino acids: CASSPNRGYNQPQHF. The CDR3 DNA reads TGTGCCAGCAGTCCAAACAGGGGCTACAATCAGCCCCAGCATTTT.

The V call is TRBV9, the J call TRBJ1-6; D is possibly TRBD1 (5 bases). CDR3 length: 15 residues. Trimming left V 0 bases short and J 6 bases short, with 10 bases between. The germline V gene encodes CDR1 SGDLS and CDR2 YYNGEE. The CDR3 DNA reads as TGTGCCAGCAGCGTAGGAGGGACCCCTAATTCACCCCTCCACTTT. Translation gives CASSVGGTPNSPLHF.

The chain links TRBV6-1 to TRBJ1-5, with TRBD1 matching over 7 bases. The CDR3 length is 14 residues. V lost 5 bases to trimming and J lost 7 bases; unmatched junction nucleotides: 8. Per germline, CDR1 MNHNS and CDR2 SASEGT. The CDR3 bases are TGTGCCAGCAGTACCAGACAGGGCGGGCAGCCCCAGCATTTT. It translates to CASSTRQGGQPQHF.